This paragraph covers one T cell receptor beta chain sequence. What it binds is not known. The treatment denotes: oral pan-JAK inhibitor, 5-10 mg twice daily. The data are from a study of CD8+ T cells in alopecia areata. Study summary: The drug, oral tofacitinib, was given to treated patients at 5 to 10 mg twice daily. For treated patients, severity scores reflected the percentage of scalp area affected. Study-level results: Tofacitinib delivered significant drops in scalp clonality and in expanded CD8+ clones among the top 100.

cDNA prepared by RNA extraction and subsequent reverse transcription served as the template for sequencing. Data came from immunoSEQ multiplex PCR; TCRdb stores just in-frame clones and leaves some out. The sample includes around 99,000 clones, 84% of them seen just once. CDR1 and CDR2 (germline): LNHDA, SQIVND (reference sequence). The CDR3 spans 15 residues. Between the trimmed V and J ends, which lost 3 bases and 2 bases, there was a span of 14 bases. This clonotype was obtained from a human donor with alopecia areata. The chain couples TRBV19 to TRBJ2-7; a weak D match, TRBD1 (6 bases). The sequencing used CD8+ T cells sorted from blood, collected at week 24, from a patient treated with tofacitinib. CDR3 amino acids: CASSILRGSPYEQYF. The CDR3 DNA follows: TGTGCCAGTAGTATCCTGAGGGGGAGCCCCTACGAGCAGTACTTC.